The 11 T cell receptor beta chains given below trace back to one sample, sequenced in a study of blood T cell repertoires in COVID-19. The data were produced by immunoSEQ multiplex PCR, yet TCRdb's version contains in-frame clones alone and is incomplete. This table holds more than 95,000 clones, 75% to 90% found once. Sequencing was performed on peripheral blood. These receptors all stem from a human donor in a cohort sampled during active COVID-19.

J is TRBJ2-1 and V is TRBV11-2; a weak D match, TRBD1 (5 bases). CDR3 length: 17 amino acids. Germline CDR1 SGHAT, CDR2 FQNNGV. Deletions cut 0 bases from V and 5 bases from J, with 17 bases between. The CDR3 loop is CASSLERGAILNNEQFF. The CDR3 region has the DNA TGTGCCAGCAGCTTAGAAAGGGGCGCCATTCTGAACAATGAGCAGTTCTTC.

Regarding this clone: This CDR3 is also generated by other DNA sequences in the sample. This rearrangement joins TRBV7-2 to TRBJ2-7; TRBD2 aligns across 10 bases. Per germline, CDR1 SGHTA and CDR2 FQGNSA. This CDR3 has 15 amino acids. Trimming at V came to 5 bases and at J to 0 bases, leaving 4 bases not matched to a gene. CDR3 nucleotides: TGTGCCAGCAGCCCCCGGACTAGCGGCTCCTACGAGCAGTACTTC. Translated: CASSPRTSGSYEQYF.

The rearrangement joins TRBV19 to TRBJ2-2; a weak D match, TRBD2 (5 bases). This CDR3 region has 19 residues. Looked up from germline, CDR1 is LNHDA and CDR2 is SQIVND (reference sequence). V lost 1 base to trimming and J lost 6 bases, with 24 bases between them. The CDR3 region is CASSIGTRSETHHAGELFF. CDR3 nucleotides: TGTGCCAGTAGTATAGGTACTAGGTCTGAAACCCATCACGCCGGGGAGCTGTTTTTT.

V is TRBV10-2 and J is TRBJ1-6; 8 bases map to TRBD1. Germline V gives CDR1 WSHSY, CDR2 SAAADI. The CDR3 sequence is 18 residues long. Losses at the gene ends were 4 bases for V and 0 bases for J; bases not matched to a gene: 8. DNA for the CDR3: TGCGCCAGCAGTGCCCCAAACAGGGGGAGCTCCTATAATTCACCCCTCCACTTT. As protein: CASSAPNRGSSYNSPLHF.

V is TRBV30 and J is TRBJ1-3; a possible D gene is TRBD1 (5 bases). The CDR3 runs to 14 residues. Germline loops: CDR1 GTSNPN, CDR2 SVGIG (reference sequence). V dropped 4 bases and J dropped 4 bases, with 14 bases sitting between them. As DNA, the CDR3 is TGTGCCTGGAATCCGGGACTCGCAGGAAACACCATATATTTT. Its translation is CAWNPGLAGNTIYF.

The rearrangement links TRBV5-1 to TRBJ2-5; D unclear. The CDR3 length is 15 residues. Deletions cut 0 bases from V and 2 bases from J, with 11 bases between. CDR1 is SGHRS, CDR2 YFSETQ, per germline. Here the CDR3 reads CASSLARSDQETQYF. In nucleotides, the CDR3 is TGCGCCAGCAGCTTGGCACGTAGTGATCAAGAGACCCAGTACTTC.

This clone was detected only a few times. The chain recombines TRBV6-5 with TRBJ1-6; D call uncertain. The CDR3 has 16 residues. V lost 0 bases to trimming and J lost 5 bases, with 11 bases between them. Germline CDR1 reads MNHEY; CDR2 reads SVGAGI. The CDR3 reads CASSYSRQAHNSPLHF. In DNA, the CDR3 is TGTGCCAGCAGTTACTCACGGCAGGCCCATAATTCACCCCTCCACTTT.

The chain has TRBV18 and TRBJ2-1, with D possibly being TRBD2 (6 bases). V dropped 3 bases and J dropped 6 bases, with 27 bases sitting between them. Germline values: CDR1 KGHSH, CDR2 LQKENI. The CDR3 extends over 19 amino acids. The CDR3 bases are TGTGCCAGCTCACCCCTACAAGGGACTCCCAAAGGTGGTAGCAATGAGCAGTTCTTC. Protein sequence: CASSPLQGTPKGGSNEQFF.

This clone was seen only once. CDR3 sequence: CASSLRVAGVGSDTQYF. The CDR3 nucleotides are TGTGCCAGCAGCTTACGAGTAGCGGGAGTGGGGTCAGATACGCAGTATTTT. The chain carries TRBV11-2 and TRBJ2-3; 9 bases match TRBD2. The CDR3 length is 17 residues. V was clipped by 2 bases and J by 4 bases; unmatched bases: 10. Germline assignment: CDR1 SGHAT and CDR2 FQNNGV.

CDR3 residues: CATSDSQTSGRYSYNEQFF. CDR3 nucleotides: TGTGCCACCAGTGATTCCCAGACTAGCGGGAGGTACTCCTACAATGAGCAGTTCTTC. The V call is TRBV24-1, the J call TRBJ2-1; 13 positions match TRBD2. V gave up 2 bases and J gave up 0 bases; unmatched junction bases: 6. The CDR3 runs to 19 residues. Germline CDR1 KGHDR, CDR2 SFDVKD.

This clone was recorded at least ten times. The genes are TRBV7-9 and TRBJ2-2; 8 bases map to TRBD2. Per germline, CDR1 SEHNR and CDR2 FQNEAQ (reference sequence). Unmatched junction bases numbered 13, after V lost 5 bases and J lost 5 bases. There are 17 residues in the CDR3. CDR3 DNA: TGTGCCAGCAGCGCTGGACTAGCAGGGGAGAGGACCGGGGAGCTGTTTTTT. This translates into CASSAGLAGERTGELFF.